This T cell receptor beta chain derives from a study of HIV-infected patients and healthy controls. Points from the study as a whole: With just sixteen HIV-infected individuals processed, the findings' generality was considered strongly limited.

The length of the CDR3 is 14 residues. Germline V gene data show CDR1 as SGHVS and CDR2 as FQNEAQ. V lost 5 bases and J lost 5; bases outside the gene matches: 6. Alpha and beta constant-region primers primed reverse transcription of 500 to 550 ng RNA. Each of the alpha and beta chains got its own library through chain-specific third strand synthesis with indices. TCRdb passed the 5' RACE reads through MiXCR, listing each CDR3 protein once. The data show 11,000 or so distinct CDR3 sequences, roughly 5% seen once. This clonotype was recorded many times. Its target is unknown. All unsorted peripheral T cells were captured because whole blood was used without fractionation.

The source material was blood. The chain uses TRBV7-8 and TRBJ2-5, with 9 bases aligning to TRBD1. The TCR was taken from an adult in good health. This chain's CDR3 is CASSGTGQSETQYF. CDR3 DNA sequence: TGTGCCAGCAGCGGGACAGGGCAGAGTGAGACCCAGTACTTC.